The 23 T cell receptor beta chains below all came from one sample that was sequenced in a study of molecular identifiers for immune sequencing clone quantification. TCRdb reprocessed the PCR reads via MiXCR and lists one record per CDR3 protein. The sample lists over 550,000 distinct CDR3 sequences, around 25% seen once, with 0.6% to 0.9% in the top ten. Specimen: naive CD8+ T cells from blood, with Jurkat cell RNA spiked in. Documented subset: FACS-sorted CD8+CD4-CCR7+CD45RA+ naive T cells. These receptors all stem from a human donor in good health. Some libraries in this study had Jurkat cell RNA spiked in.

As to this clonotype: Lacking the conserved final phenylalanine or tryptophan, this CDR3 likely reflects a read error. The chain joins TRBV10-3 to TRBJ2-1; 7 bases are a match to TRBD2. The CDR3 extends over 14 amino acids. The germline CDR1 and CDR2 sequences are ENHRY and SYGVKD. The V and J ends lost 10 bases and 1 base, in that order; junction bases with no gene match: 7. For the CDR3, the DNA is TGTGCCACCGGGGAGGGGCTTTCCTACAATGAGCAGTTCGTC. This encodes CATGEGLSYNEQFV.

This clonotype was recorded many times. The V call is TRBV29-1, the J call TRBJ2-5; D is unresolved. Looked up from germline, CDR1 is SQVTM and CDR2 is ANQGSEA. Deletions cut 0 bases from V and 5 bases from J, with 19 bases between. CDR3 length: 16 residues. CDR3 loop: CSVEDPQILVRETQYF. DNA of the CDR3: TGCAGCGTTGAAGATCCCCAAATCCTAGTCCGGGAGACCCAGTACTTC.

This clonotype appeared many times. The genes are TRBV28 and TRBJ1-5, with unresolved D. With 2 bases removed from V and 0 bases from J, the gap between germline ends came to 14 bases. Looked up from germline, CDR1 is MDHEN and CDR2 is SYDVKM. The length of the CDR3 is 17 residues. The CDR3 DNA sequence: TGTGCCAGCAGTTTAATTCTTCAGAAATATAGCAATCAGCCCCAGCATTTT. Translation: CASSLILQKYSNQPQHF.

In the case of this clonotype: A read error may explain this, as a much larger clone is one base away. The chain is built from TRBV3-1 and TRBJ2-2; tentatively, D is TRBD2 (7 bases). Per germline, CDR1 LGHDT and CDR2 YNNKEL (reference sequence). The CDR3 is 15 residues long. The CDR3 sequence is CASCQPRGGTGELFF. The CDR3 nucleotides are TGTGCCAGCTGCCAACCCAGGGGAGGGACCGGGGAGCTGTTTTTT.

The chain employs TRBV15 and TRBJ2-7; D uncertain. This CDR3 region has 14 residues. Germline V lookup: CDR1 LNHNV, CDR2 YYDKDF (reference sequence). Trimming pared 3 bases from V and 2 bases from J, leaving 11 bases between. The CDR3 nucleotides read TGTGCCACCAGCAGGGGTAGGGCCACCTACGAGCAGTACTTC. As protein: CATSRGRATYEQYF. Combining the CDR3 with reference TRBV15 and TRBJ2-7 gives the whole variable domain DAMVIQNPRYQVTQFGKPVTLSCSQTLNHNVMYWYQQKSSQAPKLLFHYYDKDFNNEADTPDNFQSRRPNTSFCFLDIRSPGLGDTAMYLCATSRGRATYEQYFGPGTRLTVT.

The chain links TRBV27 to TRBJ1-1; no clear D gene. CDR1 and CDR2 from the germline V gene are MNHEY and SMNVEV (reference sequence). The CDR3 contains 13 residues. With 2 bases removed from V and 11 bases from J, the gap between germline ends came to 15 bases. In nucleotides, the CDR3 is TGTGCCAGCAGTTTACGCGGACTCGCGGGGGCTTTCTTT. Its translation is CASSLRGLAGAFF.

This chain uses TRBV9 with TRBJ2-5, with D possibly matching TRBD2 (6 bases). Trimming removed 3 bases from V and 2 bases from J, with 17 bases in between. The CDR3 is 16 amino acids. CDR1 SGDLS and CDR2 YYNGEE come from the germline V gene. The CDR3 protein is CASSAGGQPGQETQYF. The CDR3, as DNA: TGTGCCAGCAGCGCCGGAGGGCAGCCAGGTCAAGAGACCCAGTACTTC.

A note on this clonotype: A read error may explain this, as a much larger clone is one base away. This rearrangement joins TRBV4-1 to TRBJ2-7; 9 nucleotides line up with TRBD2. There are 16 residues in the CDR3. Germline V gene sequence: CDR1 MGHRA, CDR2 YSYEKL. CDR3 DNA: TGCGCCAGCAGCCAAGTTCTTAGCGGGGGTTCCTACGGGCAGTACTTC. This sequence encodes CASSQVLSGGSYGQYF.

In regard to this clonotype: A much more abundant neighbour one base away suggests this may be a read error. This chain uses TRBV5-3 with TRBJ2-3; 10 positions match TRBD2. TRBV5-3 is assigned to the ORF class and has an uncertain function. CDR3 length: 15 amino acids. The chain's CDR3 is CASSPIAGGPDTQNF. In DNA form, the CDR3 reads TGTGCCAGCAGCCCAATAGCGGGAGGACCAGATACGCAGAATTTT.

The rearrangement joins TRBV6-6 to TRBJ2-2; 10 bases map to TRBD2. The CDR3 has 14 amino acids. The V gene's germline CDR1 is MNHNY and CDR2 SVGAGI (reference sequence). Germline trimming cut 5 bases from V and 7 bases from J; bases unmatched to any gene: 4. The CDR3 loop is CASSLAGEIGELFF. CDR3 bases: TGTGCCAGCAGTCTAGCGGGAGAAATCGGGGAGCTGTTTTTT.

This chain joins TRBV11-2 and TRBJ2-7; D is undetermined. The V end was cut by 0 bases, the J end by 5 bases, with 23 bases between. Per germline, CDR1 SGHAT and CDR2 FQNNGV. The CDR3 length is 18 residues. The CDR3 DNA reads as TGTGCCAGCAGCTTAGATTTCCTGGGGAAAAATGCGCTGGACGAGCAGTACTTC. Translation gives CASSLDFLGKNALDEQYF.

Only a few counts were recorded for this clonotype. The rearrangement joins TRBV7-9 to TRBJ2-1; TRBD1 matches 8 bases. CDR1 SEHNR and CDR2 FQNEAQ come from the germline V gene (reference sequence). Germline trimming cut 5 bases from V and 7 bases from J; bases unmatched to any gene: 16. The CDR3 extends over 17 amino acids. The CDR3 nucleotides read TGTGCCAGCAGCGACGGACAGGGTGTTGGTGCTTGGAATGAGCAGTTCTTC. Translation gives CASSDGQGVGAWNEQFF.

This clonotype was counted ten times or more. The CDR3 protein is CASSQAWERAPYEQYF. For the CDR3, the DNA is TGCGCCAGCAGCCAAGCTTGGGAGCGGGCACCCTACGAGCAGTACTTC. This chain links TRBV4-3 with TRBJ2-7; a possible D gene is TRBD2 (6 bases). The CDR3 has 16 residues. Germline values: CDR1 LGHNA, CDR2 YSLEER. Trimming removed 1 base from V and 2 bases from J, with 15 bases in between.

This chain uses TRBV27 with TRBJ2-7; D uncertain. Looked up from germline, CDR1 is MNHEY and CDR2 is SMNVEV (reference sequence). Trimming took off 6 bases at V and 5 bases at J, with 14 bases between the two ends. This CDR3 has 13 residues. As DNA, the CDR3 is TGTGCCAGCAGCACGTGGGTAAACCACGAGCAGTACTTC. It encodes CASSTWVNHEQYF.

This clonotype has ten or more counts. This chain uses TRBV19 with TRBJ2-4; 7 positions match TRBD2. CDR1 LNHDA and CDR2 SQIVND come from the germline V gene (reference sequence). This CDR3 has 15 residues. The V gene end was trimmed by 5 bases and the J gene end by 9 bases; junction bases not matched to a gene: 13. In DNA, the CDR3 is TGTGCCAGTAGTCCGGGACTATCCCCTTATGGCATTCAGTACTTC. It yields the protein CASSPGLSPYGIQYF.

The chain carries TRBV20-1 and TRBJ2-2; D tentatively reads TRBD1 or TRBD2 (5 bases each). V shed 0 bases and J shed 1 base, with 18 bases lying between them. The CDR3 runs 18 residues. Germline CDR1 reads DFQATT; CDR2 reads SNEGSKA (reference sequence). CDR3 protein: CSARDPKRGEQNTGELFF. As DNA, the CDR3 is TGCAGTGCTAGAGACCCTAAAAGAGGGGAACAGAACACCGGGGAGCTGTTTTTT.

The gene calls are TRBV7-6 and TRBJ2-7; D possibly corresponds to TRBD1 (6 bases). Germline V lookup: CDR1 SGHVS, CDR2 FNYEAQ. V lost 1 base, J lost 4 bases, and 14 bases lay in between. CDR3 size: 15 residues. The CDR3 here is CASSLEGGSYYEQYF. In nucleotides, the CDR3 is TGTGCCAGCAGCTTAGAAGGGGGATCCTATTACGAGCAGTACTTC. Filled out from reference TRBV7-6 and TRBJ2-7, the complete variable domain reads GAGVSQSPRYKVTKRGQDVALRCDPISGHVSLYWYRQALGQGPEFLTYFNYEAQQDKSGLPNDRFSAERPEGSISTLTIQRTEQRDSAMYRCASSLEGGSYYEQYFGPGTRLTVT.

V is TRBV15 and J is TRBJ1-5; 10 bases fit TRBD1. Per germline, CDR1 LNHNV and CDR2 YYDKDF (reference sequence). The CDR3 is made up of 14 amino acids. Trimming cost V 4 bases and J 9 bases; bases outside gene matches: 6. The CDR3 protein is CATSTGQGSWPQHF. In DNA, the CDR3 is TGTGCCACCAGCACGGGACAGGGGTCATGGCCCCAGCATTTT.

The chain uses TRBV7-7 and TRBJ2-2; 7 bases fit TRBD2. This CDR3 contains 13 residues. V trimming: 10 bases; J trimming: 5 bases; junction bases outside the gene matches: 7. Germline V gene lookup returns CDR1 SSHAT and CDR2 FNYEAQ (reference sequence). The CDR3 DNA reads TGTGCCACCGGGAGGTCCGGGACCGGGGAGCTGTTTTTT. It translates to CATGRSGTGELFF.

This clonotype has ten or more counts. The CDR3 DNA is TGCAGCGTTGATGCCCCAGGGACCACATTTCAAGAGACCCAGTACTTC. Protein sequence: CSVDAPGTTFQETQYF. The chain is built from TRBV29-1 and TRBJ2-5; TRBD1 or TRBD2 may be the D gene (5 bases each). CDR1 and CDR2 (germline): SQVTM, ANQGSEA. Trimming took 3 bases from V and 2 from J, leaving 19 bases between them. The CDR3 spans 16 residues.

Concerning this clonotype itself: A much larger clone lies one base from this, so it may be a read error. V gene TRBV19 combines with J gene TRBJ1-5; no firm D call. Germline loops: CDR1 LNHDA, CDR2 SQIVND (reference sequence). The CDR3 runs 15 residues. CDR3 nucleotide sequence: TGTGTCAGTAGTATTGGGAGGTTGAGCAATCAGCCCCAGCATTTT. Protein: CVSSIGRLSNQPQHF.

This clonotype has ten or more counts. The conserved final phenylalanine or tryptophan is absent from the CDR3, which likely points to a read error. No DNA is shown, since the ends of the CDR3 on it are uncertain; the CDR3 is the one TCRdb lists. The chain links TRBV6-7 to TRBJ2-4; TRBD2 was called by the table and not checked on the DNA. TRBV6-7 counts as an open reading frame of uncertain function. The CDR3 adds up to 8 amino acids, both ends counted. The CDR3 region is CASNGLSV.

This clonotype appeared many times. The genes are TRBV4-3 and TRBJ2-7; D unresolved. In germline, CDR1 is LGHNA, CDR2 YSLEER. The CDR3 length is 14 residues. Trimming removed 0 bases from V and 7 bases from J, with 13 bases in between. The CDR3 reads CASSQDASPGEQYF. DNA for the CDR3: TGCGCCAGCAGCCAAGATGCGAGCCCTGGAGAGCAGTACTTC.